The 12 T cell receptor beta chains given below trace back to one sample, sequenced in a study of beta chain features in type 1 diabetes. Study-wide results and limits: The study found moderately but significantly shorter TCRB CDR3s in all four CD4+ subsets of Type 1 diabetes patients.

Since all of the isolated RNA was reverse transcribed, expressed TCRB transcripts were what got sequenced. Some clones are missing from TCRdb's copy, which holds only in-frame ones; the method was immunoSEQ multiplex PCR. The sample lists about 240,000 clones; around 14% were seen once. These receptors lack a known antigen. The specimen was naive CD4+ T cells from blood. The receptors shown here come from a young man with type 1 diabetes.

This clone has only a few counts. The chain links TRBV19 to TRBJ2-1, with 9 bases identical to TRBD2. The CDR3 runs 15 residues. With 5 bases clipped from V and 0 bases from J, the junction kept 2 bases outside the gene matches. The germline V gene has CDR1 LNHDA and CDR2 SQIVND (reference sequence). Written as DNA, the CDR3 is TGTGCCAGTAGTCAACTAGCGGGCTCCTACAATGAGCAGTTCTTC. Encoded protein: CASSQLAGSYNEQFF.

This rearrangement joins TRBV21-1 to TRBJ2-3; TRBD2 reflects the table's D call only, with no check against the DNA. TRBV21-1 is deemed a pseudogene. This CDR3 is 17 amino acids long. The CDR3 loop reads CASSSGLAGGGSLSQYF. The CDR3 coding sequence is TGTGCCAGCAGCTCAGGACTAGCGGGAGGGGGTTCCCTTTCGCAGTATTTT.

This clone was counted only a few times. The chain uses TRBV7-9 and TRBJ2-1; D may be TRBD2 (5 bases). The CDR3 is 16 residues long. V was cut by 3 bases and J by 0 bases, with 12 bases left in between. Per germline, CDR1 SEHNR and CDR2 FQNEAQ (reference sequence). The CDR3 protein is CASSFTGYTSYNEQFF. CDR3 DNA sequence: TGTGCCAGCAGCTTTACGGGGTACACCTCCTACAATGAGCAGTTCTTC.

This chain connects TRBV12-5 to TRBJ2-1; D gene ambiguous. Germline V gene sequence: CDR1 LGHNT, CDR2 FRNRAP. V lost 3 bases, J lost 3 bases, and 9 bases lay in between. CDR3 size: 14 residues. This CDR3 reads CASGLRLVYNEQFF. CDR3 sequence (DNA): TGTGCTAGTGGTTTACGGCTAGTCTACAATGAGCAGTTCTTC.

The rearrangement links TRBV19 to TRBJ1-4; TRBD1 is a possible D gene (5 bases). The CDR3 spans 15 residues. Germline V gives CDR1 LNHDA, CDR2 SQIVND (reference sequence). Trimming took off 3 bases at V and 0 bases at J, with 8 bases between the two ends. CDR3 loop: CASSIGGATNEKLFF. For the CDR3, the DNA is TGTGCCAGTAGTATCGGAGGGGCAACTAATGAAAAACTGTTTTTT.

There are a few counts of this clone. The V and J genes are TRBV4-1 and TRBJ2-1, with TRBD2 matching over 13 bases. The V gene's germline CDR1 is MGHRA and CDR2 YSYEKL. Trimming at V came to 3 bases and at J to 9 bases, leaving 8 bases not matched to a gene. The CDR3 covers 16 residues. CDR3 loop: CASSQALAGGPSEQFF. CDR3 coding DNA: TGCGCCAGCAGCCAGGCACTAGCGGGGGGGCCGAGTGAGCAGTTCTTC.

There are a few counts of this clone. V is TRBV9 and J is TRBJ2-2; possible D gene TRBD2, 6 bases. The length of the CDR3 is 15 residues. V was pared by 3 bases and J by 5 bases, with 14 bases between. CDR1 is SGDLS and CDR2 is YYNGEE in the germline V gene. The CDR3 is CASSAVAGTTGELFF. CDR3 coding DNA: TGTGCCAGCAGCGCCGTAGCAGGGACTACCGGGGAGCTGTTTTTT.

This chain connects TRBV9 to TRBJ2-3; 11 bases line up with TRBD2. CDR3 length: 16 residues. Germline CDR1 is SGDLS and CDR2 is YYNGEE. V dropped 4 bases and J dropped 5; count of bases not matched to a gene: 9. In DNA, the CDR3 is TGTGCCAGCAGCTTGGCCGGGACTAGCGGCAGAGATACGCAGTATTTT. Encoded protein: CASSLAGTSGRDTQYF.

The chain has TRBV19 and TRBJ1-5, with 10 bases lining up with TRBD1. Germline V gives CDR1 LNHDA, CDR2 SQIVND (reference sequence). This CDR3 region has 17 residues. After removal of 7 bases from V and 5 bases from J, the junction contained 14 bases not matched to a gene. The CDR3, as DNA: TGTGCCAGTACCCCGCGACAGGGGGCGCGCGGGTATCAGCCCCAGCATTTT. This codes for CASTPRQGARGYQPQHF. The full variable domain, rest sourced from reference TRBV19 and TRBJ1-5, is DGGITQSPKYLFRKEGQNVTLSCEQNLNHDAMYWYRQDPGQGLRLIYYSQIVNDFQKGDIAEGYSVSREKKESFPLTVTSAQKNPTAFYLCASTPRQGARGYQPQHFGDGTRLSIL.

The CDR3 DNA sequence: TGTGCCATCAGCGGGACAGGGGGCTATGGTGAGCAGTTCTTC. Protein sequence: CAISGTGGYGEQFF. This rearrangement joins TRBV10-3 to TRBJ2-1; 12 nucleotides agree with TRBD1. CDR1 and CDR2 from the germline V gene are ENHRY and SYGVKD. V lost 6 bases and J lost 9; bases outside the gene matches: 6. CDR3 size: 14 residues.

This clone was seen more than once but under ten times. This chain uses TRBV7-9 with TRBJ1-3; D is ambiguous. V was shortened by 5 bases and J by 7 bases, with 12 bases between the two germline ends. Germline CDR1 SEHNR, CDR2 FQNEAQ (reference sequence). This CDR3 has 13 residues. This chain's CDR3 is CASSPWRGNTIYF. CDR3 in DNA: TGTGCCAGCAGCCCTTGGAGAGGCAACACCATATATTTT. Based on the CDR3 plus reference TRBV7-9 and TRBJ1-3, the full variable domain is DTGVSQNPRHKITKRGQNVTFRCDPISEHNRLYWYRQTLGQGPEFLTYFQNEAQLEKSRLLSDRFSAERPKGSFSTLEIQRTEQGDSAMYLCASSPWRGNTIYFGEGSWLTVV.

This clone was counted a few times. This sequence joins TRBV6-1 and TRBJ2-4, with D perhaps matching TRBD2 (7 bases). The ends were cut back, 2 bases at V and 7 bases at J, with 15 bases in the middle. The CDR3 is 15 amino acids. Germline values: CDR1 MNHNS, CDR2 SASEGT. Here the CDR3 DNA reads TGTGCCAGCAGTGAACTGGGGGGGCTCGCGAACATTCAGTACTTC. It yields the protein CASSELGGLANIQYF.